The rows below give T cell receptor beta chains drawn from one sample of a study of blood T cells in healthy people across ages. From the 5' RACE reads, TCRdb called clonotypes with MiXCR, one entry per CDR3 protein. Among some 1.5 million distinct CDR3 sequences listed, 28% were seen once. The sequenced sample consisted of blood. The origin of the receptors is a woman aged 25 to 39 in good health. The CDR3 runs from the conserved cysteine through the conserved F or W. The D gene is left open where the match is weak. Where a row states a size, it is once, few, many or the class of an expanded clone; other rows omit it.

d_gene: NA; abundance: NA; v_gene: TRBV1; j_gene: TRBJ1-2; CDR3nt: TGCACCAGCAAGGGGCTGGTGAATCGGTATGGCTACACCTTC; CDR3aa: CTSKGLVNRYGYTF
d_gene: NA; abundance: NA; v_gene: TRBV6-1; j_gene: TRBJ2-5; CDR3nt: TGTGCCAGCAGTGAAGTGGCAGGAGCACAAGAGACCCAGTACTTC; CDR3aa: CASSEVAGAQETQYF
d_gene: TRBD2; abundance: NA; v_gene: TRBV7-2; j_gene: TRBJ2-7; CDR3nt: TGTGCCAACAGCCGAGGGGTGAGCGGGATAGGCGAGCAGTACTTC; CDR3aa: CANSRGVSGIGEQYF
d_gene: NA; abundance: many; v_gene: TRBV9; j_gene: TRBJ2-5; CDR3nt: TGTGCCAGCAGCGTAGTAGGGGAGACCCAGTACTTC; CDR3aa: CASSVVGETQYF
d_gene: TRBD1; abundance: many; v_gene: TRBV24-1; j_gene: TRBJ2-7; CDR3nt: TGTGCCACCAGTGATGGGACAGGGGAGTTCCCCTACGAGCAGTACTTC; CDR3aa: CATSDGTGEFPYEQYF
d_gene: NA; abundance: many; v_gene: TRBV20-1; j_gene: TRBJ2-5; CDR3nt: TGCAGTGCTAGAGCCCCCCCCGAGACCCAGTACTTC; CDR3aa: CSARAPPETQYF
d_gene: NA; abundance: few; v_gene: TRBV20-1; j_gene: TRBJ1-2; CDR3nt: TGCAGTGCTAGAGAGCGGGGGATACCCTATGGCTACACCTTC; CDR3aa: CSARERGIPYGYTF
d_gene: NA; abundance: few; v_gene: TRBV5-5; j_gene: TRBJ2-7; CDR3nt: TGTGCCAGCAGGCCTGACGTGGGCCGATACGAGCAGTACTTC; CDR3aa: CASRPDVGRYEQYF
d_gene: TRBD1; abundance: NA; v_gene: TRBV5-1; j_gene: TRBJ1-4; CDR3nt: TGCGCCAGCAGCCCCGCTGCCGGGACAGGGGAGGAAAAACTGTTTTTT; CDR3aa: CASSPAAGTGEEKLFF
d_gene: NA; abundance: few; v_gene: TRBV20-1; j_gene: TRBJ2-5; CDR3nt: TGCAGCGCTAACCCCGACGGGGTCCTTGTGGGGGAGACCCAGTACTTC; CDR3aa: CSANPDGVLVGETQYF
d_gene: NA; abundance: NA; v_gene: TRBV6-6; j_gene: TRBJ2-5; CDR3nt: TGTGCCAGCAGCTTCATAGAACAAGAGACCCAGTACTTC; CDR3aa: CASSFIEQETQYF
d_gene: NA; abundance: NA; v_gene: TRBV5-1; j_gene: TRBJ2-6; CDR3nt: TGCGCCAGCAGCTCGGCATCAGGGGCTGGGGCCAACGTCCTGACTTTC; CDR3aa: CASSSASGAGANVLTF
d_gene: NA; abundance: NA; v_gene: TRBV6-5; j_gene: TRBJ2-3; CDR3nt: TGTGCCAGCAGCTTCGCGGGGCAGCGGGCGCAGTATTTT; CDR3aa: CASSFAGQRAQYF
d_gene: TRBD2; abundance: few; v_gene: TRBV29-1; j_gene: TRBJ2-3; CDR3nt: TGCAGCGTTGAACCTAGCGGAGGCACAGATACGCAGTATTTT; CDR3aa: CSVEPSGGTDTQYF
d_gene: NA; abundance: few; v_gene: TRBV6-5; j_gene: TRBJ1-1; CDR3nt: TGTGCCAGCAGCCGAGGGGTACCCGACGCTGAAGCTTTCTTT; CDR3aa: CASSRGVPDAEAFF
d_gene: NA; abundance: NA; v_gene: TRBV12-3/TRBV12-4; j_gene: TRBJ2-7; CDR3nt: TGTGCCAGCGGACATCAAACCTCCTACGAGCAGTACTTC; CDR3aa: CASGHQTSYEQYF
d_gene: NA; abundance: NA; v_gene: TRBV14; j_gene: TRBJ2-5; CDR3nt: TGTGCCAGCAGCCAAGAGTACGGGGGGCAGTCACAAGAGACCCAGTACTTC; CDR3aa: CASSQEYGGQSQETQYF
d_gene: NA; abundance: few; v_gene: TRBV4-1; j_gene: TRBJ1-2; CDR3nt: TGCGCCAGCAGCCAGGTTATTGACTATGGCTACACCTTC; CDR3aa: CASSQVIDYGYTF
d_gene: TRBD1; abundance: NA; v_gene: TRBV6-1; j_gene: TRBJ1-2; CDR3nt: TGTGCCAGCAGTGAGACCGGGACAGGCTATGGCTACACCTTC; CDR3aa: CASSETGTGYGYTF
d_gene: NA; abundance: few; v_gene: TRBV10-3; j_gene: TRBJ2-6; CDR3nt: TGTGCCATCAGTGGCCCAGCAAAAGCCAGGGGGGCGCCTGGGGCCAACGTCCTGACTTTC; CDR3aa: CAISGPAKARGAPGANVLTF
d_gene: TRBD2; abundance: few; v_gene: TRBV27; j_gene: TRBJ2-5; CDR3nt: TGTGCCATCGGGACTAGCGTTGGGACCCAGTACTTC; CDR3aa: CAIGTSVGTQYF
d_gene: NA; abundance: NA; v_gene: TRBV28; j_gene: TRBJ1-5; CDR3nt: TGTGCCAGCTCATCAGGTGGTTGGAGCAATCAGCCCCAGCATTTT; CDR3aa: CASSSGGWSNQPQHF
d_gene: NA; abundance: few; v_gene: TRBV20-1; j_gene: TRBJ1-1; CDR3nt: TGCAGTGCTAGTCTCGGGAACACTGAAGCTTTCTTT; CDR3aa: CSASLGNTEAFF
d_gene: TRBD1; abundance: few; v_gene: TRBV29-1; j_gene: TRBJ1-1; CDR3nt: TGCAGCGTTCTCCGGGACAGCTCTATGAACACTGAAGCTTTCTTT; CDR3aa: CSVLRDSSMNTEAFF
d_gene: NA; abundance: NA; v_gene: TRBV7-2; j_gene: TRBJ2-7; CDR3nt: TGTGCCAGCAGCCCAGCGAAGTACGAGCAGTACTTC; CDR3aa: CASSPAKYEQYF
d_gene: NA; abundance: many; v_gene: TRBV6-5; j_gene: TRBJ2-1; CDR3nt: TGTGCCAGCCGCAGGCGGTCACCCAATGAGCAGTTCTTC; CDR3aa: CASRRRSPNEQFF
d_gene: NA; abundance: few; v_gene: TRBV18; j_gene: TRBJ2-1; CDR3nt: TGTGCCAGCTCACGCGGGACGGCGTCCTACAATGAGCAGTTCTTC; CDR3aa: CASSRGTASYNEQFF
d_gene: NA; abundance: many; v_gene: TRBV9; j_gene: TRBJ2-6; CDR3nt: TGTGCCAGCAGTGGGCAGCCCTCTGGGGCCAACGTCCTGACTTTC; CDR3aa: CASSGQPSGANVLTF
d_gene: TRBD2; abundance: few; v_gene: TRBV5-1; j_gene: TRBJ2-3; CDR3nt: TGCGCCAGCAGCTTGGCCGTTAGCGGGGGGGCCACAGATACGCAGTATTTT; CDR3aa: CASSLAVSGGATDTQYF
d_gene: NA; abundance: NA; v_gene: TRBV20-1; j_gene: TRBJ2-7; CDR3nt: TGCAGTGCTAGGTCGAGGGGATTTTCCTACGAGCAGTACTTC; CDR3aa: CSARSRGFSYEQYF
d_gene: NA; abundance: NA; v_gene: TRBV27; j_gene: TRBJ1-1; CDR3nt: TGTGCCAGCAGTTTAAATTTGCGGACCATGAACACTGGAGCTTTCTTT; CDR3aa: CASSLNLRTMNTGAFF
d_gene: TRBD1; abundance: NA; v_gene: TRBV15; j_gene: TRBJ1-5; CDR3nt: TGTGCCACCAGCCCCCGGATCAGGGGGCCTCAGCCCCAGCATTTT; CDR3aa: CATSPRIRGPQPQHF
d_gene: TRBD2; abundance: NA; v_gene: TRBV6-6; j_gene: TRBJ2-1; CDR3nt: TGTGCCAGCAGTTACTCCTTTAGCGGGGCAGGGAATGAGCAGTTCTTC; CDR3aa: CASSYSFSGAGNEQFF
d_gene: NA; abundance: NA; v_gene: TRBV6-6; j_gene: TRBJ2-1; CDR3nt: TGTGCCAGCGCTTATCAGCTAGAATCCTCCTACAATGAGCAGTTCTTC; CDR3aa: CASAYQLESSYNEQFF
d_gene: NA; abundance: NA; v_gene: TRBV7-2; j_gene: TRBJ2-4; CDR3nt: TGTGCCAGCAGCCACGATCGGAACGTATACGGGCAGTACTTC; CDR3aa: CASSHDRNVYGQYF
d_gene: TRBD2; abundance: few; v_gene: TRBV15; j_gene: TRBJ2-5; CDR3nt: TGTGCCACCAGCAGTCGGGGGGGCAGCTTCCAAGAGACCCAGTACTTC; CDR3aa: CATSSRGGSFQETQYF
d_gene: NA; abundance: NA; v_gene: TRBV10-3; j_gene: TRBJ1-5; CDR3nt: TGTGCCATCGCCCGGACGGATAGCAATCAGCCCCAGCATTTT; CDR3aa: CAIARTDSNQPQHF
d_gene: NA; abundance: NA; v_gene: TRBV20-1; j_gene: TRBJ2-1; CDR3nt: TGCAGTGCTAGAACCCATGGCGGGAAGAATGGTGAGCAGTTCTTC; CDR3aa: CSARTHGGKNGEQFF
d_gene: NA; abundance: NA; v_gene: TRBV12-5; j_gene: TRBJ1-1; CDR3nt: TGTGCTAGTGGTTTGGGTCTAGGCGCCGGGGGGAACACTGAAGCTTTCTTT; CDR3aa: CASGLGLGAGGNTEAFF
d_gene: NA; abundance: few; v_gene: TRBV20-1; j_gene: TRBJ2-1; CDR3nt: TGCAGTGCTAGAGATCTAGGGCTGGGTGAGCAGTTCTTC; CDR3aa: CSARDLGLGEQFF
d_gene: TRBD2; abundance: few; v_gene: TRBV5-5; j_gene: TRBJ2-5; CDR3nt: TGTGCCAGCAGTTCTTCTAGCGGGGGGTTCGAGACCCAGTACTTC; CDR3aa: CASSSSSGGFETQYF
d_gene: NA; abundance: few; v_gene: TRBV20-1; j_gene: TRBJ2-5; CDR3nt: TGCAGTGCTAGAGAACCAGCAGGAGAGACCCAGTACTTC; CDR3aa: CSAREPAGETQYF
d_gene: NA; abundance: NA; v_gene: TRBV12-3/TRBV12-4; j_gene: TRBJ1-4; CDR3nt: TGTGCCAGCAGTCCAAAGACAGGCCGAGGGGAAAAACTGTTTTTT; CDR3aa: CASSPKTGRGEKLFF
d_gene: NA; abundance: many; v_gene: TRBV29-1; j_gene: TRBJ2-5; CDR3nt: TGCAGCGTTGCGGGGGCACAAGAGACCCAGTACTTC; CDR3aa: CSVAGAQETQYF
d_gene: TRBD2; abundance: few; v_gene: TRBV6-2/TRBV6-3; j_gene: TRBJ2-3; CDR3nt: TGTGCCAGCAGTTACTCGAGTGAGAGGGGGACTAGCGGGAGGCTAGATACGCAGTATTTT; CDR3aa: CASSYSSERGTSGRLDTQYF
d_gene: TRBD1; abundance: many; v_gene: TRBV5-1; j_gene: TRBJ2-7; CDR3nt: TGCGCCAGCAGATCGGACAGGGGGCTTGGCTACGAGCAGTACTTC; CDR3aa: CASRSDRGLGYEQYF
d_gene: NA; abundance: NA; v_gene: TRBV3-1; j_gene: TRBJ2-1; CDR3nt: TGTGCCAGCAGCCCCATTTCGTTCGGCGAGCAGTTCTTC; CDR3aa: CASSPISFGEQFF
d_gene: TRBD1; abundance: NA; v_gene: TRBV6-1; j_gene: TRBJ1-4; CDR3nt: TGTGCCAGCAGTAATCCGGGACAGGGCATTGAAAAACTGTTTTTT; CDR3aa: CASSNPGQGIEKLFF
d_gene: NA; abundance: many; v_gene: TRBV12-3/TRBV12-4; j_gene: TRBJ2-7; CDR3nt: TGTGCCACCAGAAGGACTGGAGCCTACGAGCAGTACTTC; CDR3aa: CATRRTGAYEQYF
d_gene: TRBD1; abundance: NA; v_gene: TRBV7-2; j_gene: TRBJ2-7; CDR3nt: TGTGCCAGCGGCCCCCGGACAGGTCTATTGGTGGGCGAGCAGTACTTC; CDR3aa: CASGPRTGLLVGEQYF
d_gene: TRBD1; abundance: many; v_gene: TRBV6-5; j_gene: TRBJ2-6; CDR3nt: TGTGCCAGCAGGGGACAGGGGACTGGGGCCAACGTCCTGACTTTC; CDR3aa: CASRGQGTGANVLTF
d_gene: NA; abundance: NA; v_gene: TRBV30; j_gene: TRBJ2-7; CDR3nt: TGTGCCTGGGGGCCGAGGACCTTCTACGAGCAGTACTTC; CDR3aa: CAWGPRTFYEQYF
d_gene: NA; abundance: NA; v_gene: TRBV6-5; j_gene: TRBJ2-3; CDR3nt: TGTGCCAGCAGCCCGGACTGGAGCACAGATACGCAGTATTTT; CDR3aa: CASSPDWSTDTQYF
d_gene: TRBD2; abundance: NA; v_gene: TRBV5-1; j_gene: TRBJ2-7; CDR3nt: TGCGCCAGGAGATCAGGACTAGCGGGAGGGACCCACCCTGATACCTACGAGCAGTACTTC; CDR3aa: CARRSGLAGGTHPDTYEQYF
d_gene: TRBD1; abundance: few; v_gene: TRBV3-1; j_gene: TRBJ2-1; CDR3nt: TGTGCCAGCAGCCAAGATAGGCGGGACAGGGGATATGATGAGCAGTTCTTC; CDR3aa: CASSQDRRDRGYDEQFF
d_gene: TRBD2; abundance: NA; v_gene: TRBV20-1; j_gene: TRBJ2-3; CDR3nt: TGCAGTGCCCCGGTCGTCGGCGGGGGGTCCACAGATACGCAGTATTTT; CDR3aa: CSAPVVGGGSTDTQYF
d_gene: TRBD2; abundance: NA; v_gene: TRBV28; j_gene: TRBJ2-1; CDR3nt: TGTGCCAGCAGTTTTCCGAGACGGGGGGGGAATAATGAGCAGTTCTTC; CDR3aa: CASSFPRRGGNNEQFF